This TCR beta chain comes out of a study of cytomegalovirus exposure and HLA in healthy donors (dated by TCRdb to about 2017). Describing the broader study: In an earlier analysis of under 600 of the donors, approximately 300 Gb of sequence data and just under 120 million unique TCR beta sequences from roughly 200 million T cells were reported. An early release covering around 630 HLA-typed donors comprised roughly 300 gigabases of sequencing data and approximately 80 million unique TCR sequences. Of the roughly 390 genotyped donors, 75% to 85% were placed in the genetic ancestry cluster associated with self-reported Caucasian donors. The study was designed to test whether signatures of past pathogen exposure could be identified by cataloging public T cell receptors. Using immunosequencing, the study profiled T cell repertoires from 640 or so subjects and related those repertoires to cytomegalovirus serostatus. A separate validation cohort of roughly 130 different subjects was used in addition to the approximately 670-subject first cohort. To predict cytomegalovirus infection status, the study brought together high-throughput TCR immunosequencing, statistical association of individual TCRs with disease status, and machine learning. A later analysis re-examined previously published TCR beta repertoires from over 500 donors and added high-resolution HLA genotyping to investigate patterns of TCR occurrence. In the later analysis, no new phenotypic data were used to find candidate immune exposures; instead, reliance was placed on TCR beta sequences and their occurrence across donors. An earlier analysis of 587 of the donors used high-throughput TCR beta sequencing to judge whether each TCR beta V gene segment behaved as functional or pseudogenic. Donor age, sex, ethnicity and CMV serostatus were collected together with the repertoire data. Genome-wide SNP genotypes for about 65% of the 666 donors were used in a later genetic analysis, which treated that subset as a discovery cohort. All discovery cohort repertoires had been generated using a single sequencing platform. HLA typing included class I and class II loci at four-digit resolution. Typing coverage varied by locus: about 629-630 donors for A, B, C, DRB1 and DQB1; roughly 560 for DQA1; more than 600 for DPA1; fewer than 480 for DPB1. Because of strong linkage in the cohort, roughly five DR-DQ haplotypes were treated as single units for association and clustering. Among around 400 genotyped donors of the cohort, an average of approximately 240,000 unique TCR beta nucleotide sequences were sequenced per donor, about a sixth of them non-productive.

The cohort comprised around 700 healthy bone marrow donors. At the time of sampling, every cohort member was nominally healthy, though immune exposures that went unrecorded were likely present. The donor was CMV seropositive and was included in the group of 250 to 300 seropositive cohort members. A peripheral blood sample was provided by each donor, and peripheral blood mononuclear cells were used for TCR beta sequencing. The Qiagen DNeasy Blood Extraction Kit was used to extract genomic DNA from the blood cell samples. For CDR1 and CDR2, the germline V gene lists MNHNS and SASEGT. V loses 5 bases of germline sequence and J loses 2 bases, and the interval between the two ends is 9 bases. The CDR3 spans 13 residues, from the cysteine through the phenylalanine. Only the CDR3 part of the read is kept: 39 bases, read in frame from the first base. Receptors were amplified or captured by the immunoSEQ multiplex PCR assay. For the multiplex PCR, a mixture combining 60 forward primers for TCR Vbeta segments and 13 reverse primers for TCR Jbeta segments was used. The CDR3 region of rearranged TCR beta genes was amplified from genomic DNA by a multiplex PCR assay. The Illumina HiSeq System was used to sequence the amplified TCR beta libraries as 87-base-pair reads. The original pipeline was this. A later analysis tallied 80 million to 95 million unique TCR beta chains across the 600 to 700 repertoires, and approximately 9.9 million of those chains were shared by two or more donors. Raw reads were error-corrected and collapsed into unique sequences by a nearest-neighbor algorithm in which closely related sequences were merged to remove PCR and sequencing errors. To assign V, D and J gene segments, CDR3 sequences were aligned to IMGT reference sequences. For a sequence to be retained, a match of at least six nucleotides was required to both a V gene segment and a J gene segment. Rearrangements were called productive when the CDR3 lacked stop codons and stayed in frame with V and J; all others were non-productive. CDR3 was defined according to IMGT convention as the region running from the second conserved V-encoded cysteine to the conserved J-encoded phenylalanine. The earlier analysis of about 570 of the donors excluded any sequence lacking an unambiguous match to a single V gene segment. In an earlier analysis of 587 of the donors, V segments were called functional above 56.7% productive rearrangements and were called segregating when the between-donor standard deviation exceeded 5%. To diagnose cytomegalovirus status from the catalog of TCR beta chain sequences, a statistical classification framework was built. In a later analysis, TCR nucleotide sequences were compared against IMGT/GENE-DB human TR gene sequences so that V and J genes could be assigned. In a later analysis, CDR3 sequences and most-parsimonious VDJ recombination scenarios were assigned using the TCRdist pipeline. In a later analysis, each TCR beta chain was defined by its CDR3 amino acid sequence together with its V-gene family, and reads without a unique V-gene family were excluded. As a way to deal with suspected cross-contamination and a sequencing artifact, a later analysis dropped 450 to 600 nucleotide sequences that were highly shared and had low generation probability. In a later analysis, a clonal expansion index was calculated for each public chain from normalized within-repertoire ranks of inferred template counts. Generation probabilities in a later analysis came from a VDJ recombination model fitted to out-of-frame rearrangements, and those results were checked against IGoR. A later analysis scored TCR-TCR, TCR-HLA and TCR-CMV co-occurrence with hypergeometric tests, applying a repertoire-size bias correction to TCR pairs. To estimate false discovery rates, a later analysis permuted the HLA or CMV assignments 20 times. In a later analysis, co-occurring TCRs were grouped using DBSCAN, and TCRdist sequence similarity was added for clustering within HLA-allele-positive subsets. For co-occurrence clustering, repertoires with fewer than 30,000 or more than 120,000 public chains were excluded, along with 4 to 6 repertoires with anomalous nucleotide sharing. Drawn from immuneACCESS, this table holds only the in-frame rearrangements with V and J called that TCRdb kept. Clones are partly lost; checked studies trace under half to an unresolved V gene and leave the rest unexplained. V, J and clone size derive from that table, while D and trimming were established from the DNA sequence. Across this sample there are 150,000 to 200,000 clones, with 77% seen only once. The ten biggest clones cover about 7.9% of the sample.

The paper's findings and limits, for the study overall: Assigning TCR associations to individual alleles was difficult when HLA alleles, especially DR and DQ, strongly co-occurred. Because the 87-base-pair reads could not distinguish some IMGT-functional V segments, including TRBV6-2 and TRBV6-3, those segments were excluded. In a later analysis, TCR association rates were found to vary across HLA loci, with the most associated TCRs seen for DRB1 alleles and the fewest for HLA-C alleles. Linkage disequilibrium might explain the correlated functional status among segregating V segments, but an unknown experimental factor could not be excluded. A later analysis associated about 17,000 TCR beta sequences with specific HLA alleles at a false discovery rate of 0.05. Cytomegalovirus status was reported to be diagnosed by the classifier with high specificity and sensitivity in both the original and validation cohorts. A cluster of highly shared sequence variants was judged likely to be a technical artifact of the sequencing pipeline. Because counts were too low, roughly 18 rarely observed V segments, including chromosome 9 orphons, were left out of the earlier analysis of 587 of the donors. A further reported finding was that TCR beta sequences accurately predicted the HLA-A and HLA-B alleles for most subjects in the first cohort. This cohort had only TCR beta chains sequenced, and the lack of alpha or paired-chain data limited which features could be detected. In a later analysis, most CMV-associated TCR beta chains were found to appear HLA-restricted, with HLA associations seemingly driven largely by CMV exposure. In the study, some 160 TCR beta chains were listed as associated with cytomegalovirus. Three of the identified cytomegalovirus-associated TCR beta chains were confirmed in vitro to be specific for cytomegalovirus antigens. A later genetic analysis associated a missense DCLRE1C variant with V-gene and J-gene trimming of TCR beta chains, and an independent cohort replicated the association. Because HLA typing was missing for some donors at each locus, association tests included only the typed subset. The presence/absence analyses assumed that sequencing depth was roughly uniform across donors, and that assumption may not be true. In a later analysis, several top co-occurrence clusters were reported to appear linked to parvovirus B19, influenza, CMV and Epstein-Barr virus. The only immune exposure information available for the cohort was CMV serostatus. It was suggested by the authors that the approach could potentially be generalized to other disease states and immunological phenotypes. Most TCR sequences were seen in very few donors, while some public TCRs were found in many individuals. A later genetic analysis reported fewer N-insertions in productive TCRs among donors in an Asian-associated ancestry cluster than the roughly 650-donor mean. Compared with equally common non-associated chains, HLA-associated TCR beta chains in a later analysis were more clonally expanded and had lower generation probabilities. An earlier analysis of around 500 of the donors showed that most TCR beta V segments appeared in productive rearrangements either about 87% or about 30% of the time, which broadly matched IMGT annotations.

This clone was picked up a small number of times. Which antigen it targets is not known. No much larger clone is present one base from it, and per-base qualities are unavailable. The specimen was PBMCs. The source of this sequence is a male donor in good health and CMV-seropositive. This receptor chain uses TRBV6-1 and TRBJ1-2; the best D guess is TRBD1, with 6 bases matching. DNA sequence: TGTGCCAGCAGTCTCGGACAGAACTATGGCTACACCTTC. It is translated as CASSLGQNYGYTF.